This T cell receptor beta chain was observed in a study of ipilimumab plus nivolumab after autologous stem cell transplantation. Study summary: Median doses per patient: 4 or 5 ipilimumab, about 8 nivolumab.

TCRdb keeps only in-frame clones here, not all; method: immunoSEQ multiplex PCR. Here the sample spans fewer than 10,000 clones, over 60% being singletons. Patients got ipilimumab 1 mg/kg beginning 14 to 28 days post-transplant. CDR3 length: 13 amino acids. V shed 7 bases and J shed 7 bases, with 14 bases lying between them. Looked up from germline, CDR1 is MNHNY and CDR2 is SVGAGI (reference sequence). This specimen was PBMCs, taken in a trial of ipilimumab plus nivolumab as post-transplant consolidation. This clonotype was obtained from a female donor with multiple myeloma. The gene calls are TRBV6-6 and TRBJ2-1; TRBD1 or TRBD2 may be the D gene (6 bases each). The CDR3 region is CASKGGAGNEQFF. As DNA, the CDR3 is TGTGCCAGCAAGGGGGGCGCTGGGAATGAGCAGTTCTTC.